Sequencing of this T cell receptor beta chain was carried out in a study of beta chain features in type 1 diabetes. About the study: Across every sample, roughly 100 million sorted cells were examined in total. Whole-study results and caveats: When Type 1 diabetes patients were examined, their TCRB CDR3s proved moderately but significantly shorter in all four CD4+ subsets.

As for this clone: Its antigen is undetermined.

All of the isolated RNA was reverse transcribed, so expressed TCRB transcripts were sequenced. The data were produced by immunoSEQ multiplex PCR, yet TCRdb's version contains in-frame clones alone and is incomplete. The data show around 650,000 clones, around 12% seen once. Trimming removed 0 bases at V and 6 bases at J, with 14 bases between. This CDR3 has 15 residues. Germline lookup yields CDR1 MNHEY and CDR2 SMNVEV (reference sequence). The sample comprised naive CD4+ T cells from blood. This clonotype originated in a man aged 30 to 45 with type 1 diabetes. V gene TRBV27 combines with J gene TRBJ1-2, with no clear D. For the CDR3, the DNA is TGTGCCAGCAGTTTATCCTGGCGATGGGAGGATGGCTACACCTTC. Amino acids: CASSLSWRWEDGYTF.